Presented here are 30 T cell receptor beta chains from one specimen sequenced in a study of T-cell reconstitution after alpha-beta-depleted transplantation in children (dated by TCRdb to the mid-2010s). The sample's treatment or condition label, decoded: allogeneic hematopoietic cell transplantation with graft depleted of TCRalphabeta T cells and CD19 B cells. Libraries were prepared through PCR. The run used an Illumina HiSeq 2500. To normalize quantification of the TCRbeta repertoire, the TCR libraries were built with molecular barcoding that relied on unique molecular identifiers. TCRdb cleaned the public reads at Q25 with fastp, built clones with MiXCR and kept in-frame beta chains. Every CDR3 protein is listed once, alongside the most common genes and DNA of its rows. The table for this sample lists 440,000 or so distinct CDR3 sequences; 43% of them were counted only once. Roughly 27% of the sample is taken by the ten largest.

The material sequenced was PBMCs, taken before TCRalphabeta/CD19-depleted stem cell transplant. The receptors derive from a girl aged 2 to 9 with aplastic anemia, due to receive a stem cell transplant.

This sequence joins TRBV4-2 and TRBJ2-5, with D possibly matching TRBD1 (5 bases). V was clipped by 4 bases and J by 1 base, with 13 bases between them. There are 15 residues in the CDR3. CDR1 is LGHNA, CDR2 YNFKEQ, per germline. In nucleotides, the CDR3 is TGTGCCAGCAGCCCCCGTGGGGCACCCCAAGAGACCCAGTACTTC. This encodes CASSPRGAPQETQYF.

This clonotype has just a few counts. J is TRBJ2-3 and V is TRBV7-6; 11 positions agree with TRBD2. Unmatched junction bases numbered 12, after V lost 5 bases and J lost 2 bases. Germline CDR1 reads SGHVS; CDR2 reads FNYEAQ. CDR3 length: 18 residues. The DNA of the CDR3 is TGTGCCAGCAGCGAAGGCCCCCTAGCGGGGGGCCTCACAGATACGCAGTATTTT. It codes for CASSEGPLAGGLTDTQYF.

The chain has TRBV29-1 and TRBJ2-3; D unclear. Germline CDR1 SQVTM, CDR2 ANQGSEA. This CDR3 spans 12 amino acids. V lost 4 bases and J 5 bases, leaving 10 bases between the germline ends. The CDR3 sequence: CSVGERRDTQYF. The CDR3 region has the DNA TGCAGCGTTGGTGAACGGAGAGATACGCAGTATTTT.

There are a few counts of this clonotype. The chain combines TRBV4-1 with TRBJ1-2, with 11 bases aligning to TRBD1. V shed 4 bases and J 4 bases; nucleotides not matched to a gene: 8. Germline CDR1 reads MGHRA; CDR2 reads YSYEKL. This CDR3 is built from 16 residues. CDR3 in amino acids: CASSPLDRGRAYGYTF. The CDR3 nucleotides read TGCGCCAGCAGCCCCTTGGACAGGGGGCGCGCCTATGGCTACACCTTC.

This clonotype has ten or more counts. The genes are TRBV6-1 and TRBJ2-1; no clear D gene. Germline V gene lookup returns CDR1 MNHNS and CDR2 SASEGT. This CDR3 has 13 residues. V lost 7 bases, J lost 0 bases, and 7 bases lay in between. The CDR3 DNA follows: TGTGCCAGCATTGGGTTCTCCTACAATGAGCAGTTCTTC. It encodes CASIGFSYNEQFF.

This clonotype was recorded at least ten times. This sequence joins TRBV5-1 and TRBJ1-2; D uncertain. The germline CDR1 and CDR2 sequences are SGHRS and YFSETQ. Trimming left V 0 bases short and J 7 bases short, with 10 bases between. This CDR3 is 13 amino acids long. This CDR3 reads CASSLEARSGYTF. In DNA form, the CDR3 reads TGCGCCAGCAGCTTGGAAGCTCGGTCTGGCTACACCTTC.

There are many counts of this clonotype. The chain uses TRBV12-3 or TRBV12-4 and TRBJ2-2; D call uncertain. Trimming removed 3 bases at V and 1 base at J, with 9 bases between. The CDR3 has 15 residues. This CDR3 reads CASSFGSVNTGELFF. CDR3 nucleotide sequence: TGTGCCAGCAGTTTTGGGTCAGTGAACACCGGGGAGCTGTTTTTT.

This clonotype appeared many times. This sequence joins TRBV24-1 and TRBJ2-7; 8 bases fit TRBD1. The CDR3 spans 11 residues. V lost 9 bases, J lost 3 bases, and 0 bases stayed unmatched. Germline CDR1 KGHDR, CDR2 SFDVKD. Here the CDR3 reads CATGQGYEQYF. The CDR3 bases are TGTGCCACCGGACAGGGCTACGAGCAGTACTTC.

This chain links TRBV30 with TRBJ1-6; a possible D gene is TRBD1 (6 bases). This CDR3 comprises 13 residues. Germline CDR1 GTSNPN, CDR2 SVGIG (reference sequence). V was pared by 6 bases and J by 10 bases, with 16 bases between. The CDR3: CACNREARSPLHF. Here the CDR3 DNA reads TGTGCCTGTAACAGGGAAGCGCGATCACCCCTCCACTTT.

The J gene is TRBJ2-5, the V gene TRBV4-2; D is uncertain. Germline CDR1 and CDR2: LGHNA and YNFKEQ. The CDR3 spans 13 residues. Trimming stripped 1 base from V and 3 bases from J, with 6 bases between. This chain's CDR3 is CASSQGTEETQYF. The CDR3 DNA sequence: TGTGCCAGCAGCCAAGGTACGGAAGAGACCCAGTACTTC.

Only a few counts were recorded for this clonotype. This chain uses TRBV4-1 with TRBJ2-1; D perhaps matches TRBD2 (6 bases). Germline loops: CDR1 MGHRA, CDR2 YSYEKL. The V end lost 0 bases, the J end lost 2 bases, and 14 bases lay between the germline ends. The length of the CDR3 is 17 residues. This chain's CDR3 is CASSQDSGRDPYNEQFF. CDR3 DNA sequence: TGCGCCAGCAGCCAAGATTCAGGGCGGGACCCCTACAATGAGCAGTTCTTC.

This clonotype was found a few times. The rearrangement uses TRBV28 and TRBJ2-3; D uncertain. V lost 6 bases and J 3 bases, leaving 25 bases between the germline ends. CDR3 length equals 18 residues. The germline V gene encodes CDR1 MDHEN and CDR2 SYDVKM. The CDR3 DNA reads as TGTGCCAGCAGCCCCGTGGGAAGTGTCCGTCTTTCGACAGATACGCAGTATTTT. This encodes CASSPVGSVRLSTDTQYF.

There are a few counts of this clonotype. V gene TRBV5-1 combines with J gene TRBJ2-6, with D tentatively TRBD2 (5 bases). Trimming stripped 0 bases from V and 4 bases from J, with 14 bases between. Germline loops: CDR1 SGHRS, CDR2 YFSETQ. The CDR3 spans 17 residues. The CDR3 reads CASSLVPGAGGANVLTF. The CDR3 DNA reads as TGCGCCAGCAGCTTGGTACCAGGTGCGGGCGGGGCCAACGTCCTGACTTTC.

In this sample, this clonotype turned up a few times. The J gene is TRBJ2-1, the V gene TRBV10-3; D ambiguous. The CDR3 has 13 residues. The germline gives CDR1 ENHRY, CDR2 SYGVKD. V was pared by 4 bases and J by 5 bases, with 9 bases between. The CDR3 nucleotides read TGTGCCATCAGTGTAAGTCAGAACAATGAGCAGTTCTTC. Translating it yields CAISVSQNNEQFF.

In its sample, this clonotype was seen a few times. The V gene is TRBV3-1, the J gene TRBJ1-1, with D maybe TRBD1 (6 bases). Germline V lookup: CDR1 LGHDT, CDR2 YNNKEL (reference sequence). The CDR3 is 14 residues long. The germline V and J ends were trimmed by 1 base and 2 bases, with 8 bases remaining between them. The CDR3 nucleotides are TGTGCCAGCAGCCAAGCACAGGGCAACACTGAAGCTTTCTTT. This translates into CASSQAQGNTEAFF.

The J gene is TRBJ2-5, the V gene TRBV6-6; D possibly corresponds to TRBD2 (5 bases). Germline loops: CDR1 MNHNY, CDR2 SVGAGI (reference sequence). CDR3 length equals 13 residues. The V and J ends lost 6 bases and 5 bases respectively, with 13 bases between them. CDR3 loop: CASRPTRAETQYF. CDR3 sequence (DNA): TGTGCCAGCAGACCAACTAGGGCGGAGACCCAGTACTTC.

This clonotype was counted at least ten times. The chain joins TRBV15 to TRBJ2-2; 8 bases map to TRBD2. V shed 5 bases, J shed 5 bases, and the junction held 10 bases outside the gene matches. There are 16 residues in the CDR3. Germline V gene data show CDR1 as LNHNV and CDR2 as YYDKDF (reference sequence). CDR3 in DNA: TGTGCCACCAGCGGGCAGTTGACTAGCGCGACCGGGGAGCTGTTTTTT. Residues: CATSGQLTSATGELFF.

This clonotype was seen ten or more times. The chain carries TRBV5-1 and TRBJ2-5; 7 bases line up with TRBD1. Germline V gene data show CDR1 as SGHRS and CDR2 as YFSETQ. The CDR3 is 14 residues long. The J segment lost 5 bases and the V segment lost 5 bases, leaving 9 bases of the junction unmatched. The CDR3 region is CASRPGQSPETQYF. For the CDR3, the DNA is TGCGCCAGCAGACCGGGACAGTCTCCGGAGACCCAGTACTTC.

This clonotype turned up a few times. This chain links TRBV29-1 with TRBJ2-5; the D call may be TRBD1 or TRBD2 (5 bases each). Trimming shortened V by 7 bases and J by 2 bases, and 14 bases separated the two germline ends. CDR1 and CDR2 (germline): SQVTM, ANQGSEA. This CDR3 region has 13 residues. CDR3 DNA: TGCAGCGCGGTGGGGACGGTGCAAGAGACCCAGTACTTC. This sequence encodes CSAVGTVQETQYF.

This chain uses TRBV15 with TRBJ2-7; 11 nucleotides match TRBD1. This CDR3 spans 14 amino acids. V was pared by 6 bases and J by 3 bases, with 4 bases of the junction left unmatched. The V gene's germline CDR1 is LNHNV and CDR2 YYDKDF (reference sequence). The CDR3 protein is CATRGQGVFYEQYF. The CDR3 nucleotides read TGTGCCACCAGGGGACAGGGGGTATTCTACGAGCAGTACTTC.

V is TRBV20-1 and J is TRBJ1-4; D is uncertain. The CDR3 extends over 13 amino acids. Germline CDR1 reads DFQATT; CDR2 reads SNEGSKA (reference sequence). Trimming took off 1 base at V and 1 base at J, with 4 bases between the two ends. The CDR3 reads CSARGLTNEKLFF. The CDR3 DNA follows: TGCAGTGCTAGAGGGTTAACTAATGAAAAACTGTTTTTT.

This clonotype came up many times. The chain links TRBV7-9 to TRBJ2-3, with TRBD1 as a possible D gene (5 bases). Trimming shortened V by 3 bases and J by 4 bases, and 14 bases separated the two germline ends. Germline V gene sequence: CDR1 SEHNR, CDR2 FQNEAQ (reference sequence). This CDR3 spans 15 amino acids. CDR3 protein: CASSFSAGSADTQYF. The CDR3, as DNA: TGTGCCAGCAGCTTCTCGGCAGGGTCGGCAGATACGCAGTATTTT.

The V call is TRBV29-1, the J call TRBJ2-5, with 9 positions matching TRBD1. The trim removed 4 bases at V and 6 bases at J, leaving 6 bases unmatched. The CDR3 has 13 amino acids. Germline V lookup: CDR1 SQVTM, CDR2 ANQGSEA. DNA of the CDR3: TGCAGCGTTGGGTGGACAGGGGAACAGACCCAGTACTTC. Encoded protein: CSVGWTGEQTQYF. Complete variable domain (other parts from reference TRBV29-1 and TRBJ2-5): SAVISQKPSRDICQRGTSLTIQCQVDSQVTMMFWYRQQPGQSLTLIATANQGSEATYESGFVIDKFPISRPNLTFSTLTVSNMSPEDSSIYLCSVGWTGEQTQYFGPGTRLLVL.

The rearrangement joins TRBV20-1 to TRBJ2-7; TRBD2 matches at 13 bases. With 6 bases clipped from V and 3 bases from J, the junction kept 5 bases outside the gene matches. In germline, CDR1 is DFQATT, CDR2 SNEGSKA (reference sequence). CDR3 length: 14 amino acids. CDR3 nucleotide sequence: TGCAGTGCCGCCGGGACTAGCGGGGTCTACGAGCAGTACTTC. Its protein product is CSAAGTSGVYEQYF.

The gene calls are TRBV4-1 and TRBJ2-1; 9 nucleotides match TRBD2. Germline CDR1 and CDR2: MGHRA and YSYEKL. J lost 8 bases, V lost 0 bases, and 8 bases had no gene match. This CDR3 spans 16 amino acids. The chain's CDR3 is CASSQDQAGGWDEQFF. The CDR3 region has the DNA TGCGCCAGCAGCCAAGATCAAGCGGGGGGCTGGGATGAGCAGTTCTTC.

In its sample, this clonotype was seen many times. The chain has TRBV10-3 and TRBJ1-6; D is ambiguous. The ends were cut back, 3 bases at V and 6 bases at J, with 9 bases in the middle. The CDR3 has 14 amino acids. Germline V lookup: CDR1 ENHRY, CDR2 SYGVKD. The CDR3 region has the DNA TGTGCCATCAGTGACAGCTCTGGTAATTCACCCCTCCACTTT. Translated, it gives CAISDSSGNSPLHF.

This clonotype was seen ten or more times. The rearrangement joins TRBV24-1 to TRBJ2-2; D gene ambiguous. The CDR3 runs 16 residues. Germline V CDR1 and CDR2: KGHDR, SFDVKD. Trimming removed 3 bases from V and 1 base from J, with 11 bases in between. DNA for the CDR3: TGTGCCACCAGTGATCGTCGTGACGGGAACACCGGGGAGCTGTTTTTT. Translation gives CATSDRRDGNTGELFF.

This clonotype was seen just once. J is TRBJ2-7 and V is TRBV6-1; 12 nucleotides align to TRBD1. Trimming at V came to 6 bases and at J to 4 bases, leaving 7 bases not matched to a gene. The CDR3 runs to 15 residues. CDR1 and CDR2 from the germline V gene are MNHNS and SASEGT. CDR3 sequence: CASRPGQGARYEQYF. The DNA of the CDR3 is TGTGCCAGCAGACCGGGACAGGGGGCGCGTTACGAGCAGTACTTC.

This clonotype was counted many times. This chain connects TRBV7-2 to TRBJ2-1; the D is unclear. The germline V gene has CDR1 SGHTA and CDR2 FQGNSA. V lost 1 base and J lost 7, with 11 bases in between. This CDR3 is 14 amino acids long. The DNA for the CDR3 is TGTGCCAGCAGCTTAGTCCTAGGTTTGAATGAGCAGTTCTTC. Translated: CASSLVLGLNEQFF.

The CDR3 sequence is CSAGTASSTDTQYF. The CDR3, as DNA: TGCAGTGCTGGGACAGCTTCTAGCACAGATACGCAGTATTTT. The chain combines TRBV20-1 with TRBJ2-3; the match to TRBD1 covers 7 bases. CDR3 size: 14 residues. After removal of 5 bases from V and 0 bases from J, the junction contained 5 bases not matched to a gene. The V gene's germline CDR1 is DFQATT and CDR2 SNEGSKA (reference sequence).